The rows below give T cell receptor beta chains drawn from one sample of a study of blood T cell repertoires in COVID-19. Measured with immunoSEQ multiplex PCR; TCRdb has only the in-frame clones, and not every one. The sample yields 40,000 to 50,000 clones, around 81% seen once. Sequenced material: peripheral blood. These receptors all stem from a man between 40 and 49 years old with active or convalescent COVID-19. Each CDR3 is given with its conserved first and last residue. Each record gives: D gene, V gene, J gene, clone size, CDR3 DNA, CDR3 protein. The D gene is left open where the match is weak. The size field is filled for only some rows; it gives once, few, many or a size class.

TRBD1	TRBV9	TRBJ2-4	.	TGTGCCAGCAGCGTAGGACAGGGGGCGCTCAACATTCAGTACTTC	CASSVGQGALNIQYF
.	TRBV30	TRBJ1-3	.	TGTGCCTGGAAGGTAGGGGGCTCTGGAAACACCATATATTTT	CAWKVGGSGNTIYF
TRBD2	TRBV5-4	TRBJ2-7	few	TGTGCCAGCAGCCCCCCCCAAGCGGGAGGCGAGCAGTACTTC	CASSPPQAGGEQYF
.	TRBV28	TRBJ1-2	few	TGTGCCAGCAAGTTAACATCCTATGGCTACACCTTC	CASKLTSYGYTF
TRBD2	TRBV5-1	TRBJ2-7	.	TGCGCCTACGAGTCTAGCGGAACCTACGAGCAGTACTTC	CAYESSGTYEQYF
.	TRBV18	TRBJ1-1	few	TGTGCCAGCTCACCAGATACGTTAACAGGGAACACTGAAGCTTTCTTT	CASSPDTLTGNTEAFF
TRBD1	TRBV7-2	TRBJ1-5	.	TGTGCCAGCAGCTTAGCGGACAGGGCGGGTCAGCCCCAGCATTTT	CASSLADRAGQPQHF
.	TRBV7-9	TRBJ2-3	.	TGTGCCAGCAGCTTTGGGTCCCGCCAGACTAGCACAGATACGCAGTATTTT	CASSFGSRQTSTDTQYF
TRBD1	TRBV5-5	TRBJ1-6	.	TGTGCCAGCAGCCTAACAGGGGATCCACCCCTCCACTTT	CASSLTGDPPLHF
TRBD1	TRBV5-1	TRBJ2-7	once	TGCGCCAGCAGCCCCCAGACAGGGGCCATGGGCTACGAGCAGTACTTC	CASSPQTGAMGYEQYF
.	TRBV12-3/TRBV12-4	TRBJ1-2	.	TGTGCCAGCGGTGACGGGGGGCCAGGCTACACCTTC	CASGDGGPGYTF
TRBD1	TRBV11-2	TRBJ2-7	.	TGTGCCAGCAGCTTAGCCAGGGGGAGAGGCTACGAGCAGTACTTC	CASSLARGRGYEQYF
TRBD2	TRBV5-1	TRBJ2-7	.	TGCGCCAGCAGCTTGGCCGGGACTACCTACGAGCAGTACTTC	CASSLAGTTYEQYF
TRBD2	TRBV7-9	TRBJ2-7	.	TGTGCCAGCAGCCACGGGACTAGCGGCTGGGACGAGCAGTACTTC	CASSHGTSGWDEQYF
.	TRBV16	TRBJ1-1	.	TGTGCCAGCAGCCAAGCAGCGGGTACTGAAGCTTTCTTT	CASSQAAGTEAFF